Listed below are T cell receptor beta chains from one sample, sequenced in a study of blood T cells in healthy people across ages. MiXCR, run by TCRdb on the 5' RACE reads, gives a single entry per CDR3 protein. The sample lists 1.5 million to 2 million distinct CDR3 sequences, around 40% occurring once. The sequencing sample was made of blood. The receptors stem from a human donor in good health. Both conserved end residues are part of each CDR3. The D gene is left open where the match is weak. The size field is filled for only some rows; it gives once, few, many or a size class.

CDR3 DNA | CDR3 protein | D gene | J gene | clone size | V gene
TGTGCCAGCAGTTCCCCCGGGACAGGGAGTCAGCCCCAGCATTTT | CASSSPGTGSQPQHF | TRBD1 | TRBJ1-5 | . | TRBV12-3/TRBV12-4
TGTGCCAGCACCCCTTTAACCCTAACAACTAATGAAAAACTGTTTTTT | CASTPLTLTTNEKLFF | . | TRBJ1-4 | few | TRBV7-8
TGTGCCAGCAGTTACTCTACCGAAGGGGGCTCCTACAATGAGCAGTTCTTC | CASSYSTEGGSYNEQFF | . | TRBJ2-1 | few | TRBV6-6
TGTGCCAGCAGCACCACGTCCGGGCCCCAGTATTTT | CASSTTSGPQYF | . | TRBJ2-3 | few | TRBV7-3
TGTGCCAGCGGTGTACAGGGTTATAGCAATCAGCCCCAGCATTTT | CASGVQGYSNQPQHF | . | TRBJ1-5 | . | TRBV7-2
TGTGCCAGCAGCGTACGGGCAGAAACAGGGTCCGAGCAGTACTTC | CASSVRAETGSEQYF | . | TRBJ2-7 | few | TRBV9
TGTGCCAGCAGTTACCTCCAGAGTAATGAAAAACTGTTTTTT | CASSYLQSNEKLFF | . | TRBJ1-4 | . | TRBV6-2/TRBV6-3
TGTGCCAGCAGCCGCGCCTCGGACAGGAGGAACGGCTACACCTTC | CASSRASDRRNGYTF | TRBD1 | TRBJ1-2 | . | TRBV6-6
TGTGCCAGCAGTTTATGGCAGAATCAGCCCCAGCATTTT | CASSLWQNQPQHF | . | TRBJ1-5 | . | TRBV28
TGTGCCAGCAGCTTAACCTCGGACAGGGCGAGAAATTCACCCCTCCACTTT | CASSLTSDRARNSPLHF | TRBD1 | TRBJ1-6 | . | TRBV7-2
TGTGCCAGCAGTTTTCTAGACAGGGGTTATCAGCCCCAGCATTTT | CASSFLDRGYQPQHF | TRBD1 | TRBJ1-5 | few | TRBV12-3/TRBV12-4
TGCGCCAGCAGCTTCACACAGGGGAGGGAAGAGACCCAGTACTTC | CASSFTQGREETQYF | . | TRBJ2-5 | few | TRBV5-1
TGCAGTGCTCCAATGGGGGGCCATTGCTACGAGCAGTACTTC | CSAPMGGHCYEQYF | . | TRBJ2-7 | few | TRBV20-1
TGTGCCAGCAGCCCCGAGGGAGGGGTCGCCTACGAGCAGTTCTTC | CASSPEGGVAYEQFF | . | TRBJ2-1 | . | TRBV21-1
TGTGCCAGCAGATACACCGGGACAGCTAATTCACCCCTCCACTTT | CASRYTGTANSPLHF | TRBD1 | TRBJ1-6 | many | TRBV12-3/TRBV12-4
TGTGCCAGCAGCCCGACTAGCGGGGCAGATACGCAGTATTTT | CASSPTSGADTQYF | TRBD2 | TRBJ2-3 | many | TRBV7-2
TGTGCCAGCACCGAGGGGGCAGGGAGCACAGATACGCAGTATTTT | CASTEGAGSTDTQYF | TRBD1 | TRBJ2-3 | . | TRBV28
TGTGCCAGCAGTGAACTTAAGGGACTAGCGGGGGGCGAGCAGTACTTC | CASSELKGLAGGEQYF | TRBD2 | TRBJ2-7 | few | TRBV6-1